This T cell receptor (beta chain) was captured by sequencing in a study of T cell repertoires in cytomegalovirus infection. On the study more broadly: CMV epitopes, recently identified HLA-C-restricted and well-studied HLA-B-restricted, were used. Public TCR beta signature analysis indicated the presence of both CMV infection and matching HLA type. Study-wide results and caveats: Summed public TCR beta family frequency identified CMV carriers bearing the relevant HLA. It was HLA-C-restricted CMV-specific TCR beta clonotypes that dominated the response ex vivo.

The V gene's germline CDR1 is SGDLS and CDR2 YYNGEE. V was trimmed by 0 bases and J by 1 base, leaving 5 bases between them. The CDR3 consists of 15 residues. This clonotype has only a few counts. As yet, its antigen is unknown. Using its own MiXCR run on the reads, TCRdb lists one record per CDR3 protein. The table shows under 150,000 distinct CDR3 sequences, with about 30% occurring only once. The rearrangement uses TRBV9 and TRBJ1-6; D unclear. The sequenced sample was CD8+ T cells from cultured PBMCs, obtained from culture after CMV antigen stimulation. This TCR was recovered from a human donor in good health (CMV status not recorded). Some clones in this sample may be carry-over from other donors' samples. CDR3: CASSVDVSYNSPLHF. The CDR3 DNA reads as TGTGCCAGCAGCGTAGACGTATCCTATAATTCACCCCTCCACTTT.